This T cell receptor (beta chain) was observed in a study of graft-versus-host responses after intestinal transplantation (dated by TCRdb to the early 2020s). Background on the whole study: Multivisceral, liver-intestinal, or isolated intestinal transplants were received by the recipients. A peak of at least 4% donor T cells among recipient peripheral blood mononuclear cells was the definition used for donor T cell macrochimerism. Rather than being sequenced by the commercial service, samples from a few later patients were sequenced in-house on an Illumina MiSeq and processed with MiXCR. Of the roughly 23 intestinal transplant recipients enrolled in the cohort, one of whom was a retransplant, a few patients without pretransplant specimens were excluded. Bulk TCR-beta CDR3 sequencing was used to track graft-versus-host and host-versus-graft alloreactive T cell clones in the graft, circulation and bone marrow after intestinal transplantation. Alloreactive clones were identified by sequencing pre-transplant mixed lymphocyte reaction products and comparing these products with unstimulated pre-transplant donor and recipient T cells. Every recipient was given anti-thymocyte globulin induction, then maintenance tacrolimus and steroids for about 3 years. Study-wide findings and limitations: In the allografts of patients with donor T cell macrochimerism, GvH to HvG T cell clonal ratios were high. Peak levels of circulating GvH clones were associated with declines in HvG clones early after transplant. GvH clones were found in recipient bone marrow, and some of the GvH clones appeared earlier in ileal mucosa or blood, which is consistent with an intestinal mucosal origin. The conclusions were limited by the relatively low number and heterogeneity of the intestinal transplant patients.

Receptor amplification or capture employed the immunoSEQ multiplex PCR assay. For most patients, genomic DNA was isolated using the Qiagen DNeasy Blood and Tissue Kit and was shipped frozen to Adaptive Biotechnologies for TCR sequencing. High-throughput TCR-beta CDR3 sequencing of genomic DNA from most patients was performed by Adaptive Biotechnologies. In the source study's methods: Adaptive's ImmunoSEQ software was the source of the TCR sequencing data for 15 to 20 patients, while three other patients were processed with MiXCR and VDJtools. CD4 versus CD8 sorting errors were corrected by removing sequences found in both subsets at a frequency ratio below 5:1. CDR3 nucleotide sequences shared between donor and recipient were removed because their origin could not be assigned. To be classed as alloreactive, a clone needed at least 2-fold expansion over unstimulated cells and a minimum CFSE-low frequency of 0.002% (template counts) or 0.001% (read counts). A clone was considered mappable if detected in the sequenced pre-transplant spleen, lymph node, or MLR CFSE-low populations of the donor or recipient. Cumulative frequency of alloreactive clones was calculated as a percentage of all sequences weighted by copy number. Sourced from immuneACCESS, this table was stored by TCRdb with only in-frame sequences that have V and J called. A share of the clones is absent; for the studies checked, an unresolved V gene accounts for under half, and the remainder has no known explanation. That table is the source of V, J and clone size, and D and trimming were worked out from the DNA. Recorded for this sample are roughly 13,000 clones; roughly a third of them occurred a single time. The ten biggest clones cover around 6% of the sample.

With respect to this clone: No qualities accompany the bases; no much larger clone lies one base away.

Per the germline V gene, MNHNS is the CDR1 and SASEGT is the CDR2. V and J are trimmed by 4 bases and 4 bases, and the gene matches miss 9 bases of the junction. CDR3 length: 15 amino acids, cysteine to phenylalanine. Just the 45-base CDR3 DNA is kept, in frame starting at base 1. In the paper's terms, the time point label means: cells obtained before transplantation from donor or recipient. In the mixed lymphocyte reactions, approximately 200,000 CFSE-labeled pre-transplant responders were plated with approximately 200,000 irradiated violet-dye-labeled stimulators and cultured for 6 days. Proliferating CD3+CD4+CFSE-low and CD3+CD8+CFSE-low responder cells were FACS-sorted on a BD Influx sorter after the mixed lymphocyte reaction.

The origin of this receptor is a human patient who received an intestinal transplant. The rearrangement joined TRBV6-1 to TRBJ1-2, with 7 bases aligning to TRBD1. Sequencing was performed on alloreactive CD4+ T cells from a mixed lymphocyte reaction culture, taken before intestinal transplant. Taken with the paper, the label for cell subset or site translates to: CFSE-low proliferating T cells sorted from roughly six-day pre-transplant mixed lymphocyte reaction (GvH or HvG direction). The CDR3 corresponds to CASSGGDRVTYGYTF. The DNA sequence is TGTGCCAGCAGTGGGGGAGACAGGGTGACCTATGGCTACACCTTC.